A single sample gave rise to the 24 T cell receptor beta chains below, sequenced in a study of neurological immune-mediated disorders. MiXCR was run by TCRdb on the 5' RACE reads, yielding one entry per CDR3 protein. The profile shows more than 50,000 distinct CDR3 sequences, around 3.9% of them singletons. Sequencing was carried out using PBMCs. The receptors were gathered from a man aged 30 to 45 with multiple sclerosis.

This clonotype was observed at least ten times. The gene calls are TRBV5-1 and TRBJ1-5, with D unresolved. The germline V and J ends were trimmed by 0 bases and 3 bases, with 7 bases remaining between them. The CDR3 length is 14 residues. Germline assignment: CDR1 SGHRS and CDR2 YFSETQ. CDR3 region: CASSLGGNNQPQHF. For the CDR3, the DNA is TGCGCCAGCAGCTTGGGAGGAAACAATCAGCCCCAGCATTTT. The entire variable domain, with the rest obtained from reference TRBV5-1 and TRBJ1-5, is as follows: KAGVTQTPRYLIKTRGQQVTLSCSPISGHRSVSWYQQTPGQGLQFLFEYFSETQRNKGNFPGRFSGRQFSNSRSEMNVSTLELGDSALYLCASSLGGNNQPQHFGDGTRLSIL.

In this sample, this clonotype turned up many times. The rearrangement uses TRBV7-9 and TRBJ2-7; D may be TRBD1 (6 bases). Trimming cost V 5 bases and J 7 bases, with 30 bases left between them. Germline V gene sequence: CDR1 SEHNR, CDR2 FQNEAQ (reference sequence). The CDR3 runs to 18 residues. CDR3 coding DNA: TGTGCCAGCAGCCATACAATAATGACAGGTCCCACTACGTATGAGCAGTACTTC. It yields the protein CASSHTIMTGPTTYEQYF.

Ten or more counts support this clonotype. The V gene is TRBV4-1, the J gene TRBJ2-3; D assignment may be TRBD1 or TRBD2 (5 bases each). V was pared by 5 bases and J by 5 bases, with 20 bases between. The CDR3 spans 16 residues. Germline V gives CDR1 MGHRA, CDR2 YSYEKL. The CDR3 DNA sequence: TGCGCCAGCAGCGAACCGGGACGCCGAGGGGTAGATACGCAGTATTTT. Its protein product is CASSEPGRRGVDTQYF.

Ten or more counts support this clonotype. The chain joins TRBV20-1 to TRBJ2-1, with 7 bases fitting TRBD1. The CDR3 contains 13 residues. The junction had 11 bases not matched to a gene; V was cut back by 0 bases and J by 15 bases. Germline-derived CDR1 and CDR2 are DFQATT and SNEGSKA (reference sequence). CDR3 DNA sequence: TGCAGTGCTAGAGATGGGGCCAAACAGGGGCTGTTCTTC. This translates into CSARDGAKQGLFF.

This clonotype was counted at least ten times. J is TRBJ2-1 and V is TRBV4-1; D is unclear. The CDR3 runs 15 residues. Germline CDR1 is MGHRA and CDR2 is YSYEKL. V was trimmed by 0 bases and J by 9 bases, leaving 15 bases between them. This CDR3 is CASSQDTPEAGEQFF. DNA for the CDR3: TGCGCCAGCAGCCAAGATACGCCAGAAGCCGGTGAGCAGTTCTTC.

In this sample, this clonotype turned up a few times. The gene calls are TRBV5-1 and TRBJ2-3; maybe TRBD2 (5 bases). The CDR3 spans 13 residues. V lost 4 bases, J lost 1 base, and 7 bases lay in between. The germline V gene encodes CDR1 SGHRS and CDR2 YFSETQ. For the CDR3, the DNA is TGCGCCAGCAGCCTACTAGGCACAGATACGCAGTATTTT. Its translation: CASSLLGTDTQYF.

This clonotype was counted many times. The chain recombines TRBV5-1 with TRBJ1-2, with TRBD1 matching 7 bases. After removal of 4 bases from V and 5 bases from J, the junction contained 5 bases not matched to a gene. This CDR3 is built from 13 residues. Germline V gene lookup returns CDR1 SGHRS and CDR2 YFSETQ. Written as DNA, the CDR3 is TGCGCCAGCAGCCCGCGACAGGGTTATGGCTACACCTTC. It specifies CASSPRQGYGYTF.

The gene calls are TRBV20-1 and TRBJ2-3, with unresolved D. Looked up from germline, CDR1 is DFQATT and CDR2 is SNEGSKA (reference sequence). The V gene lost 6 bases and the J gene lost 6 bases, with 13 bases spanning the gap. The CDR3 consists of 12 residues. The CDR3 region has the DNA TGCAGTGCCGAACATGGTTCGGATACGCAGTATTTT. Translated: CSAEHGSDTQYF.

There are a few counts of this clonotype. The rearrangement uses TRBV7-2 and TRBJ1-2; weak D call: TRBD1 (6 bases). The V gene lost 6 bases and the J gene lost 8 bases, with 13 bases spanning the gap. The germline gives CDR1 SGHTA, CDR2 FQGNSA. The CDR3 contains 12 residues. The CDR3 DNA reads TGTGCCAGCAGGGAGGGGGGTGGAGGCTACACCTTC. This gives the protein CASREGGGGYTF.

Many counts were recorded for this clonotype. CDR3 sequence (DNA): TGCGCCAGCAGCACCCGGACAGGGGCCGGGGAGCTGTTTTTT. Translation gives CASSTRTGAGELFF. The V and J genes are TRBV5-1 and TRBJ2-2; 9 bases match TRBD1. CDR1 and CDR2 from the germline V gene are SGHRS and YFSETQ. The J segment lost 6 bases and the V segment lost 4 bases, leaving 4 bases of the junction unmatched. The CDR3 runs 14 residues. The complete variable domain, with remaining parts taken from reference TRBV5-1 and TRBJ2-2, reads KAGVTQTPRYLIKTRGQQVTLSCSPISGHRSVSWYQQTPGQGLQFLFEYFSETQRNKGNFPGRFSGRQFSNSRSEMNVSTLELGDSALYLCASSTRTGAGELFFGEGSRLTVL.

This clonotype was observed many times. The genes are TRBV5-1 and TRBJ2-3, with D possibly being TRBD2 (6 bases). CDR1 and CDR2 (germline): SGHRS, YFSETQ. The germline V and J ends were trimmed by 3 bases and 2 bases, with 13 bases remaining between them. The CDR3 loop spans 15 amino acids. For the CDR3, the DNA is TGCGCCAGCAGCTGGGACTCGCACTCCACAGATACGCAGTATTTT. It codes for CASSWDSHSTDTQYF. The full variable domain, rest sourced from reference TRBV5-1 and TRBJ2-3, is KAGVTQTPRYLIKTRGQQVTLSCSPISGHRSVSWYQQTPGQGLQFLFEYFSETQRNKGNFPGRFSGRQFSNSRSEMNVSTLELGDSALYLCASSWDSHSTDTQYFGPGTRLTVL.

This clonotype showed up many times. V usage is TRBV15 and J usage is TRBJ2-5; 14 bases are a match to TRBD2. The CDR3 sequence is 18 residues long. V shed 5 bases, J shed 0 bases, and the junction held 8 bases outside the gene matches. Germline CDR1 and CDR2: LNHNV and YYDKDF (reference sequence). The CDR3 here is CATSRGLAGGLYQETQYF. DNA for the CDR3: TGTGCCACCAGCCGCGGACTAGCGGGGGGTTTGTACCAAGAGACCCAGTACTTC.

The chain carries TRBV20-1 and TRBJ2-5; 9 nucleotides match TRBD1. CDR1 DFQATT and CDR2 SNEGSKA come from the germline V gene (reference sequence). The CDR3 runs 14 residues. The V segment lost 5 bases and the J segment 4 bases; nucleotides outside the gene matches: 8. The CDR3 region is CSAGGQGISETQYF. CDR3 coding DNA: TGCAGTGCTGGAGGACAGGGGATATCAGAGACCCAGTACTTC.

This clonotype was seen at least ten times. V is TRBV5-1 and J is TRBJ2-3; D assignment may be TRBD1 or TRBD2 (5 bases each). The CDR3 runs to 15 residues. Germline values: CDR1 SGHRS, CDR2 YFSETQ. The V end was cut by 7 bases, the J end by 1 base, with 16 bases between. Here the CDR3 DNA reads TGCGCCAGCTGCCGCTTGGGGGACCGCACAGATACGCAGTATTTT. Translated, it gives CASCRLGDRTDTQYF.

This clonotype was counted many times. J is TRBJ1-2 and V is TRBV10-3; 11 nucleotides match TRBD1. V was pared by 3 bases and J by 8 bases, with 11 bases of the junction left unmatched. Germline lookup yields CDR1 ENHRY and CDR2 SYGVKD. The CDR3 has 16 amino acids. The CDR3 sequence is CAISDPQGQGAEGYTF. The CDR3, as DNA: TGTGCCATCAGTGACCCCCAAGGACAGGGGGCGGAGGGCTACACCTTC.

This clonotype was found many times. The V and J genes are TRBV5-5 and TRBJ1-6; perhaps TRBD1 as D (5 bases). The CDR3 consists of 13 residues. V lost 1 base to trimming and J lost 10 bases, with 9 bases between them. CDR1 is SGHKS and CDR2 is YYEKEE in the germline V gene (reference sequence). The CDR3 DNA reads TGTGCCAGCAGCTTGACAGGTCAATCACCCCTCCACTTT. It is translated as CASSLTGQSPLHF.

This clonotype was found many times. The chain joins TRBV7-9 to TRBJ1-2; a weak D match, TRBD1 (6 bases). Germline V CDR1 and CDR2: SEHNR, FQNEAQ (reference sequence). The CDR3 consists of 15 residues. The germline V and J ends were trimmed by 2 bases and 5 bases, with 15 bases remaining between them. The DNA of the CDR3 is TGTGCCAGCAGCTTATGGCAGGGGAATCGGTATGGCTACACCTTC. Residues: CASSLWQGNRYGYTF.

This clonotype has ten or more counts. The V and J genes are TRBV6-5 and TRBJ1-2, with a weak D call TRBD1 (5 bases). Germline values: CDR1 MNHEY, CDR2 SVGAGI. The CDR3 runs to 13 residues. The germline V and J ends were trimmed by 8 bases and 4 bases, with 14 bases remaining between them. The CDR3 coding sequence is TGTGCCAGCTCGTCCGTCGGGGGCTATGGCTACACCTTC. Its protein product is CASSSVGGYGYTF.

This clonotype was counted many times. The chain is built from TRBV7-9 and TRBJ2-1, with 8 positions matching TRBD2. The CDR3 totals 15 residues. Trimming removed 1 base from V and 4 bases from J; junction bases left unmatched: 3. From germline, CDR1 is SEHNR and CDR2 FQNEAQ (reference sequence). The chain's CDR3 is CASSLVASGYNEQFF. The CDR3 DNA is TGTGCCAGCAGCTTAGTGGCTAGCGGGTACAATGAGCAGTTCTTC.

This clonotype was picked up many times. The V and J genes are TRBV7-2 and TRBJ2-3; D is unclear. V was trimmed by 5 bases and J by 0 bases, leaving 12 bases between them. Germline V gene sequence: CDR1 SGHTA, CDR2 FQGNSA. This CDR3 contains 15 residues. The CDR3 loop is CASSPYQASTDTQYF. The CDR3 region has the DNA TGTGCCAGCAGCCCCTACCAAGCTAGCACAGATACGCAGTATTTT.

This clonotype appeared many times. The rearrangement uses TRBV7-3 and TRBJ1-1; 7 bases are shared with TRBD1. Losses at the gene ends were 5 bases for V and 7 bases for J; bases not matched to a gene: 10. Germline CDR1 reads SGHTA; CDR2 reads FQGTGA. This CDR3 region has 14 residues. The CDR3 region has the DNA TGTGCCAGCAGCCAGCTGGCAGGGGGAGGTGAAGCTTTCTTT. Amino acid sequence: CASSQLAGGGEAFF.

CDR3 amino acids: CAVGTGADQETQYF. As DNA, the CDR3 is TGTGCCGTGGGAACCGGGGCAGACCAAGAGACCCAGTACTTC. The V call is TRBV19, the J call TRBJ2-5; perhaps D is TRBD1 or TRBD2 (5 bases each). This CDR3 has 14 amino acids. Trimming left V 11 bases short and J 0 bases short, with 16 bases between. The germline V gene encodes CDR1 LNHDA and CDR2 SQIVND (reference sequence).

This clonotype was seen many times. The CDR3 reads CASSQNNEQFF. The CDR3 DNA is TGTGCCAGCAGCCAGAACAATGAGCAGTTCTTC. The chain is built from TRBV14 and TRBJ2-1; D unclear. The CDR3 runs to 11 residues. V shed 3 bases and J shed 5 bases, with 2 bases lying between them. The germline CDR1 and CDR2 sequences are SGHDN and FVKESK.

At least ten counts were recorded for this clonotype. The chain joins TRBV7-8 to TRBJ1-5; 7 bases map to TRBD1. The CDR3 extends over 15 amino acids. J lost 6 bases, V lost 3 bases, and 8 bases had no gene match. Germline assignment: CDR1 SGHVS and CDR2 FQNEAQ. The DNA for the CDR3 is TGTGCCAGCAGCTTCGACACAGGGGCTCGTCAGCCCCAGCATTTT. Amino acids: CASSFDTGARQPQHF.